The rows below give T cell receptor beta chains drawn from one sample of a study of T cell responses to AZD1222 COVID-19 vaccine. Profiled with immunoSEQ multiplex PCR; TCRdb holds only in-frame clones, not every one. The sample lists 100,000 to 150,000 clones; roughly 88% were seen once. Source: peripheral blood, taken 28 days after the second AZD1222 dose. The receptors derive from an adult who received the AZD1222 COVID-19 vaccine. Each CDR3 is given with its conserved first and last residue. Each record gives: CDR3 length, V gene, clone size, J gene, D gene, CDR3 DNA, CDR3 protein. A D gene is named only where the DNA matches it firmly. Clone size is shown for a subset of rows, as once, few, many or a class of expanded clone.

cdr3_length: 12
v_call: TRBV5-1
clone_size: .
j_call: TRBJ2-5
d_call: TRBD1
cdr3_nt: TGCGCCAGCAGCTTACAGGGGGAGACCCAGTACTTC
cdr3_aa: CASSLQGETQYF

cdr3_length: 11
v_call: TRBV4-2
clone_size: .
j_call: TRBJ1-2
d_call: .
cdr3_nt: TGTGCCAGCAGCCAAGGAGGGGGCTACACCTTC
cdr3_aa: CASSQGGGYTF

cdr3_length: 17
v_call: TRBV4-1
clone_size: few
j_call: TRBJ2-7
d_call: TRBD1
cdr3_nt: TGCGCCAGCAGCCAGTTTACCCGGGACAGGACTTCCTACGAGCAGTACTTC
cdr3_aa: CASSQFTRDRTSYEQYF

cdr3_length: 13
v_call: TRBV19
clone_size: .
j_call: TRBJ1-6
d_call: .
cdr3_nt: TGTGCCAGTAGTACCCGACCTAATTCACCCCTCCACTTT
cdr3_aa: CASSTRPNSPLHF

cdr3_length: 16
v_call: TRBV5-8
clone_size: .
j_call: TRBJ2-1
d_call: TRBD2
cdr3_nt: TGTGCCAGCAGCTTGTGGGGAGCGGGAGGGGCGAATGAGCAGTTCTTC
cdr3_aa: CASSLWGAGGANEQFF

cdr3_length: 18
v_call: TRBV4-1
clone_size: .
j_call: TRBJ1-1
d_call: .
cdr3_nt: TGCGCCAGCAGCCAAGATGAGATACTCCGTGGCATGAACACTGAAGCTTTCTTT
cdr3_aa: CASSQDEILRGMNTEAFF

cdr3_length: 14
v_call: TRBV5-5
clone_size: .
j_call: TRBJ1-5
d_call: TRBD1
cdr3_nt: TGTGCCAGCAGCTCTACAGGGGGCAATCAGCCCCAGCATTTT
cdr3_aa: CASSSTGGNQPQHF

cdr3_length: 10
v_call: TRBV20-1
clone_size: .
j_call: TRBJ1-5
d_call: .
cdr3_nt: TGCAGTGTTGCATCCCGCGCCCAGCATTTT
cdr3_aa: CSVASRAQHF

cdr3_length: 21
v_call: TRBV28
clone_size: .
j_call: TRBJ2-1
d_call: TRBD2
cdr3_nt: TGTGCCAGCAGTTTATGGCCTCCGGGGGGTTTCGGGACGGCTAGATACAATGAGCAGTTCTTC
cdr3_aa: CASSLWPPGGFGTARYNEQFF

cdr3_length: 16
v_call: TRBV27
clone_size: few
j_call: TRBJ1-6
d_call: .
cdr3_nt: TGTGCCAGCAAAACCCAGGGGCTATATGGGAATTCACCCCTCCACTTT
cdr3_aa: CASKTQGLYGNSPLHF

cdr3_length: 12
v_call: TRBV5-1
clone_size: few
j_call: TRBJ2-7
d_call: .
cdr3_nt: TGCGCCAGCAGCTTGGTCCGCTACGAGCAGTACTTC
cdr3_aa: CASSLVRYEQYF

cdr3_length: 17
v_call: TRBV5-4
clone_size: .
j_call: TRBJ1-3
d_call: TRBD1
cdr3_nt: TGTGCCAGCAGCCTGGTACCGGACAGGAACTCTGGAAACACCATATATTTT
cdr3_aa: CASSLVPDRNSGNTIYF

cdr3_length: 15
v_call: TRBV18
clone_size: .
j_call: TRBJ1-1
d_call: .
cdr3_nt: TGTGCCAGCTCACCAGGGTTAGGCAGGGACACTGAAGCTTTCTTT
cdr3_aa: CASSPGLGRDTEAFF

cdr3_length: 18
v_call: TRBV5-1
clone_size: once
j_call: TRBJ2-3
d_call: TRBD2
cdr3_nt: TGCGCCAGCAGCCGTCGGGGCCCAGCGGGAGGACGCACAGATACGCAGTATTTT
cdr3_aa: CASSRRGPAGGRTDTQYF

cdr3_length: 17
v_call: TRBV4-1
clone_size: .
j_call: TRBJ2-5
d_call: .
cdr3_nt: TGCGCCAGCAGCCAAGACCCCGCCGGGACATTCGTAGCGACCCAGTACTTC
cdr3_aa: CASSQDPAGTFVATQYF

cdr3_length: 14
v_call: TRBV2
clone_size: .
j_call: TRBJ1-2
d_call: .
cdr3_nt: TGTGCCAGCAGTGAACTTAGGGTAAACTATGGCTACACCTTC
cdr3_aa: CASSELRVNYGYTF

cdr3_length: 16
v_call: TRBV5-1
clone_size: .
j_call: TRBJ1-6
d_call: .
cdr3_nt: TGCGCCAGCAGCTTGGTCGTGTCAGGCAATAATTCACCCCTCCACTTT
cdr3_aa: CASSLVVSGNNSPLHF

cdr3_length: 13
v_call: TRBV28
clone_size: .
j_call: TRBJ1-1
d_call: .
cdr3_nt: TGTGCCAGCAGTTTTATCAGAGTCACTGAAGCTTTCTTT
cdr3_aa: CASSFIRVTEAFF

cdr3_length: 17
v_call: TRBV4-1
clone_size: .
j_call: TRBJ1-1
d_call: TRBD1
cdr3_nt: TGCGCCAGCACCCTCCTCCACAGGGGGGCGGTGAACACTGAAGCTTTCTTT
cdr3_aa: CASTLLHRGAVNTEAFF

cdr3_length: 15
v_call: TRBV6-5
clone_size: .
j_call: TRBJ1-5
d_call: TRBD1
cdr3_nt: TGTGCCAGCAACCTACAGGGGGCTAGCAATCAGCCCCAGCATTTT
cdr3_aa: CASNLQGASNQPQHF

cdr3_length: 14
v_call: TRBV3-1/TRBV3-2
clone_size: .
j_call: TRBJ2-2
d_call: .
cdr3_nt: TGTGCCAGCAGGCCCCGCCGGTGGACCGGGGAGCTGTTTTTT
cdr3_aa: CASRPRRWTGELFF

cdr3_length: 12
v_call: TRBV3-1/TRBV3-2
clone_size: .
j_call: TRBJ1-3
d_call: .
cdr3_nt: TGTGCCAGCAGTTTCTCTGGAAACACCATATATTTT
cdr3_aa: CASSFSGNTIYF

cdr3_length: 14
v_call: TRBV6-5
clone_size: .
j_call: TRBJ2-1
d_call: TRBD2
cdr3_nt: TGTGCCAGCTGCCGACTAGCGGGAGATAGTGAGCAGTTCTTC
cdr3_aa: CASCRLAGDSEQFF

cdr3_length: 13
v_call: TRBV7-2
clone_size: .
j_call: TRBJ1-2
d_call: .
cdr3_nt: TGTGCCAGCAGCTCAACAGTCCTCAGCGGCTACACCTTC
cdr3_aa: CASSSTVLSGYTF

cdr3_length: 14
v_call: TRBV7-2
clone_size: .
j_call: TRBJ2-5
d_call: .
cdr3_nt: TGTGCCAGCAGCTTAGACTTCGGTCAAGAGACCCAGTACTTC
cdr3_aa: CASSLDFGQETQYF

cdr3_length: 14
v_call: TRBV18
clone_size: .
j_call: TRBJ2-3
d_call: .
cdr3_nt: TGTGCCAGCTCACCAATGGGAGGCTCAGATACGCAGTATTTT
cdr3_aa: CASSPMGGSDTQYF

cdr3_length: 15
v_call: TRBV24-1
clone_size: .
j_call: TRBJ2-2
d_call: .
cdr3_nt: TGTGCCACCTCCCGGGGAGGGGGCAGAAACGGGGAGCTGTTTTTT
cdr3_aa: CATSRGGGRNGELFF

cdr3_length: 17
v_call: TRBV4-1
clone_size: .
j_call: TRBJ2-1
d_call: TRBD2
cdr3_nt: TGCGCCAGCAGCCAAGAATGGAGCGGGAGGGGGTACAATGAGCAGTTCTTC
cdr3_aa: CASSQEWSGRGYNEQFF

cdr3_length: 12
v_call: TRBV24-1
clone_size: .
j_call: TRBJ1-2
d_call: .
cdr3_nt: TGTGCCACCAGTGTAGGGGGAGGTGGCTACACCTTC
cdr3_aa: CATSVGGGGYTF

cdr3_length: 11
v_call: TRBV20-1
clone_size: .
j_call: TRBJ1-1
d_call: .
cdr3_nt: TGCAGTGCCGAGAGTCAACGACGGGGTTTCTTT
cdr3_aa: CSAESQRRGFF

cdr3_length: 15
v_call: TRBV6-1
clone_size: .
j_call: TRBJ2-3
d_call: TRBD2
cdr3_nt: TGTGCCAGCAGTGAAGTTGGGACTAGCGGTACTACGGGGTATTTT
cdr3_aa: CASSEVGTSGTTGYF

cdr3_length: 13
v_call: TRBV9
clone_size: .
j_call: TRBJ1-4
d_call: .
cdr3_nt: TGTGCCAGCAGCTTCACAGGGAATGAAAAACTGTTTTTT
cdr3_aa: CASSFTGNEKLFF

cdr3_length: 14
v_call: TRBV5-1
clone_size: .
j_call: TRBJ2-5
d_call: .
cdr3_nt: TGCGCCAGCAGCCCCGCCGGGACCCAAGAGACCCAGTACTTC
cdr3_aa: CASSPAGTQETQYF

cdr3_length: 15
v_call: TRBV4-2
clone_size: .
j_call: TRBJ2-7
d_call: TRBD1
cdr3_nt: TGTGCCAGCAGCCAAGAGGGTACAGGGGCCTACGAGCAGTACTTC
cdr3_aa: CASSQEGTGAYEQYF

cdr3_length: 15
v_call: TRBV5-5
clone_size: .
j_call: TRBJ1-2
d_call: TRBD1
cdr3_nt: TGTGCCAGCAGCCTCGGCGGGCAGGGGGCTGAAGGCTACACCTTC
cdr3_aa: CASSLGGQGAEGYTF

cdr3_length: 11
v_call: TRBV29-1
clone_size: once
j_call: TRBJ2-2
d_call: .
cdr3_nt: TGCAGCGTTGAGTGGGGCGGGGAGCTGTTTTTT
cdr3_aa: CSVEWGGELFF

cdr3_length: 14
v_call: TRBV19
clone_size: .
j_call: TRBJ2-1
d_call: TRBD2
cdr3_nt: TGTGCCAGTAGTAGCGGGAGGTCTATCAATGAGCAGTTCTTC
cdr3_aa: CASSSGRSINEQFF

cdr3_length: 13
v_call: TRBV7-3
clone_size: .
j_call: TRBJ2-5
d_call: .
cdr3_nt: TGTGCCAGCAGCCCAGGGGGGGAAGAGACCCAGTACTTC
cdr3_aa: CASSPGGEETQYF

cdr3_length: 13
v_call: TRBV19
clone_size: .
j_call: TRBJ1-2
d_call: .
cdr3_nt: TGTGCCAGTACGAGGGCCAGCGACTATGGCTACACCTTC
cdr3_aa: CASTRASDYGYTF

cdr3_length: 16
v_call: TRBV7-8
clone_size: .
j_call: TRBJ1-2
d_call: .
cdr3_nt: TGTGCCAGCAGCTTAGTCGGGACGTCGGCTAACTATGGCTACACCTTC
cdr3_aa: CASSLVGTSANYGYTF

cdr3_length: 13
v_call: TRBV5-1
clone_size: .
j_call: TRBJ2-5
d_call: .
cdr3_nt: TGCGCCAGCAGCCTGGGGTTTCTCGAGACCCAGTACTTC
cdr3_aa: CASSLGFLETQYF

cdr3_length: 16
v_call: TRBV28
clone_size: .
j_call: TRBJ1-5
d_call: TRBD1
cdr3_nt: TGTGCCAGCAGACAGAGACAGGGTGTTTTGGATCAGCCCCAGCATTTT
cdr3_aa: CASRQRQGVLDQPQHF

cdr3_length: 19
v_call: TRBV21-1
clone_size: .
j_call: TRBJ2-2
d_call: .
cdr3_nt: TGTGCCAGCAGCAAGCCCGGGACTAGCGGGAGAGTGATGGCCGGGGAGCTGTTTTTT
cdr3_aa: CASSKPGTSGRVMAGELFF

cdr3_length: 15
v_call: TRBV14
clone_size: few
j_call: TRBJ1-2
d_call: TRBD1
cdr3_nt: TGTGCCAGCAGCCAAGGGTCCCAGGGGGCTTATGGCTACACCTTC
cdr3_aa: CASSQGSQGAYGYTF

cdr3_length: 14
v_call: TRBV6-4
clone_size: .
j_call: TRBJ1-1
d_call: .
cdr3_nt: TGTGCCAGCAGTGTTACCAGGTTGCGGACTGAAGCTTTCTTT
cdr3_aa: CASSVTRLRTEAFF